This T cell receptor beta chain was obtained from a study of cytomegalovirus exposure and HLA in healthy donors. Primers included in the PCR were 60 Vbeta and 13 Jbeta primers. Libraries were prepared by immunoSEQ multiplex PCR; TCRdb keeps only in-frame clonotypes and omits some of them. Seen here are 65,000 to 90,000 clones, more than 70% observed once, and the top ten hold around 10%. V lost 2 bases to trimming and J lost 8 bases, with 13 bases between them. The CDR3 runs 13 residues. Looked up from germline, CDR1 is SGHDT and CDR2 is YYEEEE. There are many counts of this clone. Sample: PBMCs. The source of this sequence is a woman aged 40 to 50 in good health and CMV-seropositive. This chain uses TRBV5-6 with TRBJ1-2; D is perhaps TRBD1 (5 bases). CDR3 in amino acids: CASSFRGAGGYTF. CDR3 DNA sequence: TGTGCCAGCAGCTTCAGAGGAGCAGGGGGCTACACCTTC.